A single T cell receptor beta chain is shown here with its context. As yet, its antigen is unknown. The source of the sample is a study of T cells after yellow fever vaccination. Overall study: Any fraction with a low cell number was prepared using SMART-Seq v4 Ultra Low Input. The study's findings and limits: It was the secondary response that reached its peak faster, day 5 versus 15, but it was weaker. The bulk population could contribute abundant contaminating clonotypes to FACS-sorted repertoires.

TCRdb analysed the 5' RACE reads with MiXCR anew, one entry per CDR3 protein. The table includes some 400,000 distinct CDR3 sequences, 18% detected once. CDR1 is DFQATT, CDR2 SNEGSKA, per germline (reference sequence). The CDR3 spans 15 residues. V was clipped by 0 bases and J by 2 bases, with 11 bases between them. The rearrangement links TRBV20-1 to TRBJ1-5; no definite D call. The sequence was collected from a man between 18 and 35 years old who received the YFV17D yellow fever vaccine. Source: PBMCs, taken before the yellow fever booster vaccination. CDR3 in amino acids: CSARDRRLGNQPQHF. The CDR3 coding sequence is TGCAGTGCTAGAGATAGAAGGTTGGGCAATCAGCCCCAGCATTTT.